This TCR beta chain was documented in a study of blood T cell repertoires in COVID-19. Study-level information: Samples came from the United States, Italy and Spain, spanning acute and convalescent COVID-19. In each case, the material was cDNA or gDNA derived from T cells, B-cell-depleted T cells, or PBMCs.

Germline V gene lookup returns CDR1 SGHAT and CDR2 FQNNGV. This CDR3 is built from 15 residues. V lost 1 base to trimming and J lost 4 bases; unmatched junction nucleotides: 4. Original processing methods: It was from reference gene primer amplification that nucleated cell counts were estimated. This table comes from immunoSEQ multiplex PCR, and its TCRdb copy is limited to in-frame clones, with some not included. V and J calls and clone size are given by that table; D and trimming were obtained from the DNA. The repertoire consists of 160,000 or so clones, with 70% to 90% occurring once and the leading ten covering 1% to 1.2%.

The sequenced sample was peripheral blood. The receptor comes from a man in his forties or fifties with acute or convalescent COVID-19. This sequence joins TRBV11-2 and TRBJ2-7; the match to TRBD1 covers 10 bases. This CDR3 is CASSLGGDRGYEQYF. The CDR3 coding sequence is TGTGCCAGCAGCTTAGGTGGGGACAGGGGTTACGAGCAGTACTTC.